The 27 T cell receptor beta chains listed next were all sequenced from one sample in a study of sequential checkpoint blockade in melanoma. Repertoires were generated with immunoSEQ multiplex PCR, while TCRdb's copy carries only in-frame clones and drops some. Found here are approximately 22,000 clones, roughly four fifths of them singletons; the top ten hold about 9.9%. This sample's treatment: randomized to nivolumab then ipilimumab (arm A) or the reverse (arm B). The input for sequencing was CD8+ T cells sorted from blood (inferred from file names), taken from a patient given nivolumab and ipilimumab in sequence. The receptors were gathered from a human donor with melanoma.

This clone was observed a single time. The rearrangement uses TRBV18 and TRBJ1-1, with 7 bases aligning to TRBD1. After removal of 4 bases from V and 4 bases from J, the junction contained 6 bases not matched to a gene. CDR3 size: 14 residues. The germline V gene has CDR1 KGHSH and CDR2 LQKENI. CDR3 protein: CASSLTGTSTEAFF. The DNA for the CDR3 is TGTGCCAGCTCACTGACAGGGACGAGCACTGAAGCTTTCTTT.

This chain joins TRBV5-1 and TRBJ1-4; D possibly corresponds to TRBD1 (6 bases). Per the germline V gene, CDR1 is SGHRS and CDR2 is YFSETQ. V dropped 0 bases and J dropped 8 bases, with 14 bases sitting between them. CDR3 length: 15 amino acids. The CDR3 is CASSLGSGVFEKLFF. CDR3 DNA sequence: TGCGCCAGCAGCTTGGGCTCAGGGGTGTTCGAAAAACTGTTTTTT.

This chain links TRBV6-6 with TRBJ1-6; 10 nucleotides line up with TRBD1. This CDR3 contains 15 residues. Germline CDR1 reads MNHNY; CDR2 reads SVGAGI (reference sequence). After removal of 4 bases from V and 8 bases from J, the junction contained 5 bases not matched to a gene. CDR3 amino acids: CASSWGQGRDSPLHF. For the CDR3, the DNA is TGTGCCAGCAGTTGGGGACAGGGGAGGGATTCACCCCTCCACTTT.

The chain employs TRBV29-1 and TRBJ2-5; D perhaps matches TRBD1 (5 bases). Germline CDR1 reads SQVTM; CDR2 reads ANQGSEA. The length of the CDR3 is 13 residues. Trimming pared 7 bases from V and 13 bases from J, leaving 25 bases between. CDR3 in DNA: TGCAGCGCCAGACCTCCTTCAGGGCCAGAGCGGTACTTC. Its translation is CSARPPSGPERYF.

This clone was seen once. One end of the junction fails to match germline, which may point to a read error. V gene TRBV7-7 combines with J gene TRBJ2-7; perhaps TRBD2 as D (5 bases). The CDR3 has 15 residues. Per the germline V gene, CDR1 is SSHAT and CDR2 is FNYEAQ (reference sequence). In DNA form, the CDR3 reads TGTGCTAGCAGCTTAGGGAGCGGAAATCTCTACGAGCAGTACTTC. Residues: CASSLGSGNLYEQYF. The full variable domain, with the rest looked up from reference TRBV7-7 and TRBJ2-7, is GAGVSQSPRYKVTKRGQDVTLRCDPISSHATLYWYQQALGQGPEFLTYFNYEAQPDKSGLPSDRFSAERPEGSISTLTIQRTEQRDSAMYRCASSLGSGNLYEQYFGPGTRLTVT.

The J gene is TRBJ2-7, the V gene TRBV28; a possible D gene is TRBD2 (6 bases). The CDR3 is made up of 14 amino acids. Trimming took 7 bases from V and 6 from J, leaving 19 bases between them. In germline, CDR1 is MDHEN, CDR2 SYDVKM. CDR3 protein: CASIPRRSGGEQYF. DNA of the CDR3: TGTGCCAGCATCCCTCGGCGGTCCGGGGGCGAGCAGTACTTC.

This clone was seen a single time. The chain recombines TRBV4-3 with TRBJ1-1; D is unresolved. Germline-derived CDR1 and CDR2 are LGHNA and YSLEER. This CDR3 region has 16 residues. The V gene lost 0 bases and the J gene lost 0 bases, with 11 bases spanning the gap. CDR3 amino acids: CASSQDNTALNTEAFF. The CDR3 DNA reads TGCGCCAGCAGCCAAGATAATACAGCTTTGAACACTGAAGCTTTCTTT.

The chain carries TRBV28 and TRBJ1-1; D uncertain. In germline, CDR1 is MDHEN, CDR2 SYDVKM. V was trimmed by 7 bases and J by 5 bases, leaving 8 bases between them. The CDR3 is made up of 11 amino acids. CDR3 in amino acids: CASKTLTEAFF. In nucleotides, the CDR3 is TGTGCCAGCAAAACATTAACTGAAGCTTTCTTT.

V and J are TRBV7-2 and TRBJ2-1; D is uncertain. The V gene's germline CDR1 is SGHTA and CDR2 FQGNSA. The CDR3 loop spans 14 amino acids. Deletions cut 4 bases from V and 0 bases from J, with 7 bases between. CDR3 sequence (DNA): TGTGCCAGCAGCTACCATAGCTCCTACAATGAGCAGTTCTTC. Encoded protein: CASSYHSSYNEQFF.

This rearrangement joins TRBV7-8 to TRBJ2-3, with 15 bases aligning to TRBD2. V lost 4 bases, J lost 8 bases, and 7 bases stayed unmatched. In germline, CDR1 is SGHVS, CDR2 FQNEAQ. This CDR3 contains 16 residues. CDR3 bases: TGTGCCAGCAGCTCGGGACTAGCGGGAGGTGTAGGTACGCAGTATTTT. This codes for CASSSGLAGGVGTQYF.

This clone was seen a few times. CDR3 DNA: TGTGCCAGCAGCTTAGTCTCGACCGGGACAGGGGCCTTCGAGACCCAGTACTTC. Protein product: CASSLVSTGTGAFETQYF. This chain connects TRBV11-3 to TRBJ2-5, with 10 bases that match TRBD1. The CDR3 runs to 18 residues. Germline-derived CDR1 and CDR2 are SGHNT and YENEEA. J lost 5 bases, V lost 1 base, and 13 bases had no gene match.

V gene TRBV7-8 combines with J gene TRBJ1-1; 7 bases line up with TRBD1. CDR1 is SGHVS and CDR2 is FQNEAQ in the germline V gene. CDR3 length: 13 residues. The V segment lost 5 bases and the J segment 3 bases; nucleotides outside the gene matches: 3. In DNA form, the CDR3 reads TGTGCCAGCAGCGAACAGGGGTACACTGAAGCTTTCTTT. It encodes CASSEQGYTEAFF.

The chain combines TRBV28 with TRBJ1-4, with 7 bases lining up with TRBD1. The trim removed 6 bases at V and 8 bases at J, leaving 3 bases unmatched. The CDR3 is 12 residues long. CDR1 and CDR2 (germline): MDHEN, SYDVKM. CDR3 coding DNA: TGTGCCAGCAGGTCAGGGGGGGAAAAACTGTTTTTT. Its translation: CASRSGGEKLFF.

The chain employs TRBV7-2 and TRBJ2-5, with 7 bases matching TRBD2. Germline CDR1 is SGHTA and CDR2 is FQGNSA. This CDR3 region has 14 residues. After removal of 1 base from V and 2 bases from J, the junction contained 1 base not matched to a gene. For the CDR3, the DNA is TGTGCCAGCAGCTTAGGGGGGGGTCAAGAGACCCAGTACTTC. Protein: CASSLGGGQETQYF.

V usage is TRBV29-1 and J usage is TRBJ2-1; 8 bases agree with TRBD2. The trim removed 4 bases at V and 9 bases at J, leaving 11 bases unmatched. This CDR3 region has 14 residues. The germline V gene encodes CDR1 SQVTM and CDR2 ANQGSEA. CDR3 nucleotides: TGCAGCGTTGGGCGACAAGCGGGAGTAGGTGAGCAGTTCTTC. This gives the protein CSVGRQAGVGEQFF.

In its sample, this clone was seen a few times. The chain employs TRBV5-1 and TRBJ2-2; D perhaps matches TRBD2 (5 bases). Trimming took 4 bases from V and 7 from J, leaving 17 bases between them. The germline V gene encodes CDR1 SGHRS and CDR2 YFSETQ. There are 15 residues in the CDR3. The CDR3 is CASSVGSGSFGELFF. The CDR3 DNA follows: TGCGCCAGCAGCGTCGGCTCGGGAAGTTTCGGGGAGCTGTTTTTT. Full variable domain (remainder filled in from reference TRBV5-1 and TRBJ2-2): KAGVTQTPRYLIKTRGQQVTLSCSPISGHRSVSWYQQTPGQGLQFLFEYFSETQRNKGNFPGRFSGRQFSNSRSEMNVSTLELGDSALYLCASSVGSGSFGELFFGEGSRLTVL.

V and J are TRBV9 and TRBJ2-3; maybe TRBD1 (5 bases). CDR3 size: 14 residues. V shed 0 bases and J shed 3 bases, with 8 bases lying between them. Per the germline V gene, CDR1 is SGDLS and CDR2 is YYNGEE. CDR3 in amino acids: CASSVAHRTDTQYF. As DNA, the CDR3 is TGTGCCAGCAGCGTAGCTCACAGGACAGATACGCAGTATTTT.

The chain combines TRBV6-6 with TRBJ2-3; TRBD2 is a possible D gene (7 bases). With 2 bases removed from V and 1 base from J, the gap between germline ends came to 13 bases. CDR1 is MNHNY, CDR2 SVGAGI, per germline (reference sequence). CDR3 length equals 16 residues. The CDR3 nucleotides are TGTGCCAGCAGTTACCAAGGGGGAGGGGGCACAGATACGCAGTATTTT. It translates to CASSYQGGGGTDTQYF.

The V call is TRBV7-2, the J call TRBJ1-1, with 7 nucleotides matching TRBD1. The ends lost 0 bases at V and 4 bases at J; junction bases unmatched: 2. The CDR3 totals 14 residues. CDR1 is SGHTA and CDR2 is FQGNSA in the germline V gene. CDR3 in DNA: TGTGCCAGCAGCTTAGCGCACAGGGGCACTGAAGCTTTCTTT. Protein product: CASSLAHRGTEAFF.

The rearrangement uses TRBV19 and TRBJ2-3, with D maybe TRBD1 (6 bases). CDR3 length equals 12 residues. Looked up from germline, CDR1 is LNHDA and CDR2 is SQIVND (reference sequence). Trimming stripped 5 bases from V and 6 bases from J, with 9 bases between. CDR3 DNA sequence: TGTGCCAGTAGTTTCCAGGGGGATACGCAGTATTTT. Its protein is CASSFQGDTQYF.

The chain carries TRBV2 and TRBJ2-5; 12 positions match TRBD1. The J call may be mistaken, given a closer DNA end match to TRBJ2-7. CDR1 SNHLY and CDR2 FYNNEI come from the germline V gene. The CDR3 is 17 amino acids. CDR3 sequence: CASSGGTGGSISGEQYF. As DNA, the CDR3 is TGTGCCAGCAGTGGTGGGACAGGGGGCTCTATAAGCGGCGAGCAGTACTTC.

V and J are TRBV30 and TRBJ1-1; D is undetermined. The ends were cut back, 4 bases at V and 10 bases at J, with 16 bases in the middle. CDR3 length: 12 residues. Germline-derived CDR1 and CDR2 are GTSNPN and SVGIG (reference sequence). This CDR3 reads CAWTPVEDSAFF. The CDR3 DNA is TGTGCCTGGACACCCGTGGAGGATTCAGCTTTCTTT.

The chain is built from TRBV7-9 and TRBJ2-7, with TRBD1 matching 9 bases. CDR1 and CDR2 (germline): SEHNR, FQNEAQ (reference sequence). CDR3 length: 13 amino acids. V shed 3 bases, J shed 5 bases, and the junction held 2 bases outside the gene matches. This CDR3 is CASSFTGGDEQYF. CDR3 sequence (DNA): TGTGCCAGCAGCTTTACAGGGGGCGACGAGCAGTACTTC.

The genes are TRBV6-6 and TRBJ2-1, with 10 bases matching TRBD1. Trimming took 5 bases from V and 9 from J; bases not matched to a gene: 4. Germline V gene lookup returns CDR1 MNHNY and CDR2 SVGAGI (reference sequence). The CDR3 is 13 amino acids. The CDR3 DNA follows: TGTGCCAGCAGTAAGGGACAGGGGTCTGAGCAGTTCTTC. Encoded protein: CASSKGQGSEQFF.

V usage is TRBV30 and J usage is TRBJ2-5; the D is unclear. CDR3 length: 12 amino acids. The V and J ends lost 4 bases and 1 base respectively, with 7 bases between them. Germline CDR1 is GTSNPN and CDR2 is SVGIG (reference sequence). The CDR3 is CAWTRLQETQYF. The CDR3 nucleotides are TGTGCCTGGACCAGGCTCCAAGAGACCCAGTACTTC.

This chain joins TRBV18 and TRBJ2-3, with D maybe TRBD1 (5 bases). V lost 5 bases to trimming and J lost 4 bases, with 10 bases between them. Germline-derived CDR1 and CDR2 are KGHSH and LQKENI. The CDR3 loop spans 13 amino acids. CDR3 protein: CASSSDIPDTQYF. In DNA, the CDR3 is TGTGCCAGCTCATCGGACATTCCAGATACGCAGTATTTT.

The V call is TRBV7-8, the J call TRBJ2-1; 14 nucleotides match TRBD2. The CDR3 runs to 14 residues. From germline, CDR1 is SGHVS and CDR2 FQNEAQ. Trimming at V came to 2 bases and at J to 15 bases, leaving 6 bases not matched to a gene. The CDR3, as DNA: TGTGCCAGCAGCTTAAGGACTAGCGGGAGGTCTGGGTTCTTC. Protein sequence: CASSLRTSGRSGFF.